The rows below give T cell receptor beta chains drawn from one sample of a study of regulatory T cells in long-lasting Graves disease. TCRdb used MiXCR to reprocess the multiplex PCR reads, holding one entry per CDR3 protein. The data show about 660,000 distinct CDR3 sequences, roughly 30% seen once. The sequences come from peripheral blood mononuclear cells (PBMCs), collected when the disease was refractory, from a patient treated with antithyroid drugs. Source of these receptors: a female donor with Graves disease. Each CDR3 is given with its conserved first and last residue. Fields, in order: clone size, D gene, J gene, V gene, CDR3 DNA, CDR3 protein. D genes are given only for firm matches. The size entry is marked missing in some rows and otherwise reads once, few, many or a size class.

size: few; D: TRBD1; J: TRBJ1-5; V: TRBV9; DNA: TGTGCCAGCAGCGCTACTGGGACAGCGCTAAATCAGCCCCAGCATTTT; CDR3: CASSATGTALNQPQHF
size: many; D: -; J: TRBJ2-7; V: TRBV11-2; DNA: TGTGCCAGCAGCTTGGGGGCTAGCCAGGCCGAGCAGTACTTC; CDR3: CASSLGASQAEQYF
size: -; D: -; J: TRBJ2-6; V: TRBV30; DNA: TGTGCCTGGTCGGCCAGGACAGTCTCTGGGGCCAACGTCCTGACTTTC; CDR3: CAWSARTVSGANVLTF
size: -; D: TRBD1; J: TRBJ1-5; V: TRBV20-1; DNA: TGCAGTGCGGATGGGACAGGGGGATTGGGTAGCAATCAGCCCCAGCATTTT; CDR3: CSADGTGGLGSNQPQHF
size: few; D: -; J: TRBJ1-1; V: TRBV29-1; DNA: TGCAGCGTTTCTAGGGCGCAAAACACTGAAGCTTTCTTT; CDR3: CSVSRAQNTEAFF
size: -; D: -; J: TRBJ2-1; V: TRBV13; DNA: TGTGCCAGCAGCCCGGCCCCCGGGACCTCCTACAATGAGCAGTTCTTC; CDR3: CASSPAPGTSYNEQFF
size: -; D: -; J: TRBJ1-4; V: TRBV24-1; DNA: TGTGCCACCAGTGATTGGACGGAGGAAAAACTGTTTTTT; CDR3: CATSDWTEEKLFF
size: -; D: TRBD1; J: TRBJ2-7; V: TRBV9; DNA: TGTGCCAGCAGCGTAGGACAGGGAATTTCCTACGAGCAGTACTTC; CDR3: CASSVGQGISYEQYF
size: few; D: TRBD1; J: TRBJ1-4; V: TRBV30; DNA: TGTGCCTGGAGTTGGACAGGCGCAACTAATGAAAAACTGTTTTTT; CDR3: CAWSWTGATNEKLFF
size: many; D: TRBD1; J: TRBJ1-5; V: TRBV12-3/TRBV12-4; DNA: TGTGCCAGCAGGGCCTGGAACAGGGGTGGCAATCAACCCCAGCATTTT; CDR3: CASRAWNRGGNQPQHF
size: -; D: -; J: TRBJ1-1; V: TRBV7-9; DNA: TGTGCCAGCAGCCCCCAGGGCCTTGAAGCTTTCTTT; CDR3: CASSPQGLEAFF
size: many; D: -; J: TRBJ2-5; V: TRBV2; DNA: TGTGCCAGCAGCAAAGGATCTGGATCGATGGAGACCCAGTACTTC; CDR3: CASSKGSGSMETQYF
size: -; D: TRBD1; J: TRBJ1-6; V: TRBV3-1; DNA: TGTGCCAGCAGCCCCCGGACAGGGGCAGGCTATAATTCACCCCTCCACTTT; CDR3: CASSPRTGAGYNSPLHF
size: few; D: -; J: TRBJ1-5; V: TRBV20-1; DNA: TGCAGTGCTAGGAAAACACAGGGTATTAATCAGCCCCAGCATTTT; CDR3: CSARKTQGINQPQHF
size: many; D: TRBD1; J: TRBJ1-1; V: TRBV28; DNA: TGTGCCAGCAGTTCAGGGGGGTTGAACACTGAAGCTTTCTTT; CDR3: CASSSGGLNTEAFF
size: -; D: -; J: TRBJ1-5; V: TRBV7-9; DNA: TGTGCCAGCAGCTTAGGGGGGGCTCAGCAGCCCCAGCATTTT; CDR3: CASSLGGAQQPQHF
size: -; D: -; J: TRBJ1-5; V: TRBV27; DNA: TGTGCCAGCAGTTTGGGTAAAGGGTTGCTACGGGATCAGCCCCAGCATTTT; CDR3: CASSLGKGLLRDQPQHF
size: many; D: -; J: TRBJ1-2; V: TRBV20-1; DNA: TGCAGTGACGATAACTATGGCTACACCTTC; CDR3: CSDDNYGYTF
size: -; D: TRBD1; J: TRBJ1-1; V: TRBV5-1; DNA: TGCGCCAGCAGCCGAGACAGGGCTATTAGTGCGGACACTGAAGCTTTCTTT; CDR3: CASSRDRAISADTEAFF
size: -; D: -; J: TRBJ2-3; V: TRBV28; DNA: TGTGCCAGCAGTTTAAGGGAGTCCGGAGATACGCAGTATTTT; CDR3: CASSLRESGDTQYF
size: few; D: -; J: TRBJ1-6; V: TRBV28; DNA: TGTGCCAGCAGTTCCTCCGCTCCAGCCCAGGGGTCCTATAATTCACCCCTCCACTTT; CDR3: CASSSSAPAQGSYNSPLHF
size: many; D: -; J: TRBJ2-7; V: TRBV28; DNA: TGTGCCAGCAGTTTCAGGGTTCCCTACGAGCAGTACTTC; CDR3: CASSFRVPYEQYF
size: -; D: -; J: TRBJ1-5; V: TRBV11-3; DNA: TGTGCCAGCAGCTTAGATGTAGAGAATAGCAATCAGCCCCAGCATTTT; CDR3: CASSLDVENSNQPQHF
size: -; D: -; J: TRBJ1-4; V: TRBV15; DNA: TGTGCCACCAGCAGAGTGGCAGCAACTAATGAAAAACTGTTTTTT; CDR3: CATSRVAATNEKLFF
size: many; D: TRBD1; J: TRBJ1-2; V: TRBV28; DNA: TGTGCCAGCAGTCCTGACAGGGGTCAGGGAGGCTACACCTTC; CDR3: CASSPDRGQGGYTF
size: -; D: TRBD2; J: TRBJ2-3; V: TRBV7-2; DNA: TGTGCCAGCAGCTTAGGTCCGGGAGGGATGGCAGATACGCAGTATTTT; CDR3: CASSLGPGGMADTQYF
size: -; D: -; J: TRBJ2-1; V: TRBV5-1; DNA: TGCGCCAGCAGTGTGACAGTGACCAATGAGCAGTTCTTC; CDR3: CASSVTVTNEQFF
size: many; D: -; J: TRBJ2-7; V: TRBV6-5; DNA: TGTGCCAGCAGTTACGGGCTCAACTACGAGCAGTACTTC; CDR3: CASSYGLNYEQYF
size: -; D: TRBD1; J: TRBJ1-2; V: TRBV2; DNA: TGTGCCAGCAGAGAGACAACAGGGGTCGCAGGCTATGGCTACACCTTC; CDR3: CASRETTGVAGYGYTF
size: few; D: -; J: TRBJ2-6; V: TRBV27; DNA: TGTGCCAGCAGTCAACAGGGACGCGGAGGCTCTGGGGCCAACGTCCTGACTTTC; CDR3: CASSQQGRGGSGANVLTF
size: -; D: -; J: TRBJ2-2; V: TRBV12-3/TRBV12-4; DNA: TGTGCCAGCAGTTCAGAAAGGACAGAGTCCACCGGGGAGCTGTTTTTT; CDR3: CASSSERTESTGELFF
size: -; D: TRBD1; J: TRBJ2-2; V: TRBV19; DNA: TGTGCCAGTAGGATACAGGGGCCCGGGGCCGGGGAGCTGTTTTTT; CDR3: CASRIQGPGAGELFF
size: -; D: TRBD2; J: TRBJ2-3; V: TRBV6-2/TRBV6-3; DNA: TGTGCCAGCAGCCCCGGGACTAGCGGGAGAGATACGCAGTATTTT; CDR3: CASSPGTSGRDTQYF
size: many; D: -; J: TRBJ1-1; V: TRBV28; DNA: TGTGCCAGCAGTTTATCCCCCCCCGAGACTGAAGCTTTCTTT; CDR3: CASSLSPPETEAFF
size: few; D: -; J: TRBJ1-6; V: TRBV12-3/TRBV12-4; DNA: TGTGCCAGCAGCCTGGACAGCATAGAGATAGGATCACCCCTCCACTTT; CDR3: CASSLDSIEIGSPLHF
size: few; D: TRBD1; J: TRBJ1-2; V: TRBV5-1; DNA: TGCGCCAGCAGTCAAGGACAGGGCGTCGGCTATGGCTACACCTTC; CDR3: CASSQGQGVGYGYTF
size: many; D: -; J: TRBJ1-2; V: TRBV28; DNA: TGTGCCAGCATCAATGCGGGGGGCTACACCTTC; CDR3: CASINAGGYTF
size: few; D: TRBD1; J: TRBJ1-3; V: TRBV11-2; DNA: TGTGCCAGCAGCCTCCTTGACAGGGCCGCTTCTGGAAACACCATATATTTT; CDR3: CASSLLDRAASGNTIYF